The next 27 T cell receptor beta chains were all read from a single sample in a study of blood T cells in healthy people across ages. Together with a sample-barcoded 5' primer, a J-beta primer mix was included in a second PCR lasting 7 to 11 cycles. TCRdb re-called the 5' RACE reads with MiXCR, one entry per CDR3 protein. The sample contains 580,000 or so distinct CDR3 sequences, around 50% of which appear only once. Sequences were obtained from blood. Receptors originate from a man at least 80 years old in good health.

In its sample, this clonotype was seen a few times. Written as DNA, the CDR3 is TGTGCCGGCATCCGGACCGAGTCTCAGCCCCAGCATTTT. Translation gives CAGIRTESQPQHF. V usage is TRBV6-6 and J usage is TRBJ1-5, with D unresolved. This CDR3 contains 13 residues. V lost 11 bases and J 6 bases, leaving 17 bases between the germline ends. Looked up from germline, CDR1 is MNHNY and CDR2 is SVGAGI (reference sequence).

V and J are TRBV20-1 and TRBJ2-1, with D uncertain. Trimming removed 3 bases from V and 7 bases from J, with 13 bases in between. Germline V gene sequence: CDR1 DFQATT, CDR2 SNEGSKA (reference sequence). The CDR3 has 13 amino acids. The CDR3 loop is CSASHRPRNEQFF. CDR3 sequence (DNA): TGCAGTGCTAGCCACCGACCAAGAAATGAGCAGTTCTTC.

The chain recombines TRBV5-1 with TRBJ1-1; TRBD1 is a possible D gene (5 bases). Germline V gives CDR1 SGHRS, CDR2 YFSETQ. The CDR3 extends over 13 amino acids. Trimming shortened V by 1 base and J by 4 bases, and 8 bases separated the two germline ends. The CDR3 is CASSLHGGTEAFF. Written as DNA, the CDR3 is TGCGCCAGCAGCTTGCACGGGGGCACTGAAGCTTTCTTT.

The chain carries TRBV4-3 and TRBJ2-3; D is uncertain. Germline V gene sequence: CDR1 LGHNA, CDR2 YSLEER. Trimming shortened V by 1 base and J by 3 bases, and 11 bases separated the two germline ends. The CDR3 sequence is 15 residues long. CDR3 residues: CASSQGRWSTDTQYF. CDR3 sequence (DNA): TGCGCCAGCAGCCAAGGAAGATGGAGTACAGATACGCAGTATTTT.

V usage is TRBV9 and J usage is TRBJ2-5; D not resolved. The CDR3 consists of 13 residues. In germline, CDR1 is SGDLS, CDR2 YYNGEE. V was trimmed by 0 bases and J by 7 bases, leaving 10 bases between them. CDR3 in amino acids: CASSVVGSGTQYF. CDR3 nucleotides: TGTGCCAGCAGCGTAGTAGGCTCAGGGACCCAGTACTTC. The variable domain in full, with the rest retrieved from reference TRBV9 and TRBJ2-5, is DSGVTQTPKHLITATGQRVTLRCSPRSGDLSVYWYQQSLDQGLQFLIQYYNGEERAKGNILERFSAQQFPDLHSELNLSSLELGDSALYFCASSVVGSGTQYFGPGTRLLVL.

This clonotype was counted a single time. The chain couples TRBV20-1 to TRBJ2-7; 13 nucleotides match TRBD2. CDR3 size: 15 residues. With 6 bases clipped from V and 7 bases from J, the junction kept 12 bases outside the gene matches. Per germline, CDR1 DFQATT and CDR2 SNEGSKA (reference sequence). The CDR3 protein is CSATPPGLAGNEQYF. Written as DNA, the CDR3 is TGCAGTGCCACACCTCCGGGACTAGCGGGAAATGAGCAGTACTTC.

This clonotype came up many times. The genes are TRBV6-6 and TRBJ2-1; TRBD1 matches at 10 bases. Per the germline V gene, CDR1 is MNHNY and CDR2 is SVGAGI (reference sequence). Unmatched junction bases numbered 17, after V lost 6 bases and J lost 15 bases. This CDR3 comprises 15 residues. The CDR3 loop reads CASRSGGTGVFAAFF. The CDR3 nucleotides read TGTGCCAGCAGATCCGGCGGGACAGGGGTCTTTGCGGCGTTCTTC.

This clonotype was picked up one time. V usage is TRBV5-1 and J usage is TRBJ1-1, with D possibly being TRBD1 (6 bases). Germline CDR1 SGHRS, CDR2 YFSETQ. Trimming took off 5 bases at V and 0 bases at J, with 14 bases between the two ends. This CDR3 spans 15 amino acids. The CDR3 nucleotides read TGCGCCAGCAGGCAACCCGGACAGATGAACACTGAAGCTTTCTTT. Translation gives CASRQPGQMNTEAFF.

This clonotype was detected only once. The J gene is TRBJ2-5, the V gene TRBV10-3; 7 bases map to TRBD1. V lost 6 bases, J lost 3 bases, and 7 bases stayed unmatched. This CDR3 has 14 amino acids. CDR1 is ENHRY and CDR2 is SYGVKD in the germline V gene. CDR3: CAISRPGTEETQYF. CDR3 nucleotide sequence: TGTGCCATCAGCAGACCCGGGACAGAAGAGACCCAGTACTTC.

The genes are TRBV29-1 and TRBJ2-3; tentatively, D is TRBD2 (5 bases). Germline CDR1 is SQVTM and CDR2 is ANQGSEA. The CDR3 sequence is 12 residues long. Trimming took off 5 bases at V and 3 bases at J, with 9 bases between the two ends. The CDR3: CSVLSGTDTQYF. The CDR3 bases are TGCAGCGTTTTATCGGGGACAGATACGCAGTATTTT.

V is TRBV6-2 or TRBV6-3 and J is TRBJ1-5; 7 nucleotides align to TRBD1. Germline CDR1 MNHEY, CDR2 SVGEGT. J was trimmed by 5 bases and V by 7 bases; bases with no gene match: 5. CDR3 length: 13 residues. The CDR3 protein is CASKGQVHQPQHF. The CDR3 nucleotides are TGTGCCAGCAAAGGACAGGTTCATCAGCCCCAGCATTTT.

The chain is built from TRBV4-3 and TRBJ2-1, with TRBD2 identical over 10 bases. The tail of the sequence fits TRBJ2-7 better, so the J call may be wrong. CDR1 is LGHNA and CDR2 is YSLEER in the germline V gene. The CDR3 is 17 residues long. The CDR3 nucleotides read TGCGCCAGCAGCCAAGACCCACTAGCGGGGCTCTACAATGAGCAGTACTTC. Residues: CASSQDPLAGLYNEQYF.

This sequence joins TRBV20-1 and TRBJ2-5; 9 bases map to TRBD2. The J call is uncertain, as TRBJ2-7 better fits the DNA end. CDR3 length: 13 amino acids. Germline lookup yields CDR1 DFQATT and CDR2 SNEGSKA (reference sequence). The DNA for the CDR3 is TGCAGTGCTACCCTAGCGGGAAGGGGCGAGCAGTACTTC. Translation: CSATLAGRGEQYF.

This rearrangement joins TRBV5-5 to TRBJ2-1, with 10 positions matching TRBD1. CDR3 length equals 17 residues. Germline assignment: CDR1 SGHKS and CDR2 YYEKEE (reference sequence). V gave up 7 bases and J gave up 3 bases; unmatched junction bases: 13. CDR3 sequence (DNA): TGTGCCAGCTTGGAACTCCTCCGGGACAGGGGCTACAATGAGCAGTTCTTC. It is translated as CASLELLRDRGYNEQFF. The entire variable domain, with the rest obtained from reference TRBV5-5 and TRBJ2-1, is as follows: DAGVTQSPTHLIKTRGQQVTLRCSPISGHKSVSWYQQVLGQGPQFIFQYYEKEERGRGNFPDRFSARQFPNYSSELNVNALLLGDSALYLCASLELLRDRGYNEQFFGPGTRLTVL.

The chain joins TRBV20-1 to TRBJ2-1; the match to TRBD2 covers 9 bases. The CDR3 runs to 14 residues. Germline CDR1 and CDR2: DFQATT and SNEGSKA (reference sequence). V lost 5 bases and J lost 7; bases outside the gene matches: 9. As DNA, the CDR3 is TGCAGTGCTTTCTATAGCGGGAGAAGAAATGAGCAGTTCTTC. It specifies CSAFYSGRRNEQFF.

For this clonotype: A much larger clone differs from this one at a single base, so this may be a read error. This chain connects TRBV6-6 to TRBJ2-7; no reliable D call. CDR3 length: 13 amino acids. CDR1 is MNHNY, CDR2 SVGAGI, per germline (reference sequence). The CDR3 here is CAGSPTEFGEQYF. The CDR3 DNA follows: TGTGCCGGCAGCCCTACGGAGTTCGGCGAGCAGTACTTC.

This chain links TRBV5-1 with TRBJ2-4, with D possibly being TRBD2 (5 bases). TRBJ2-5 explains the end of the DNA better; the J call may be wrong. Germline loops: CDR1 SGHRS, CDR2 YFSETQ. The CDR3 is 15 amino acids. In DNA, the CDR3 is TGCGCCAGCAGCTTGACTTCGGCGGGCCAAGAGACCCAGTACTTC. Translating gives CASSLTSAGQETQYF.

The V call is TRBV5-1, the J call TRBJ2-5; possibly TRBD2 for D (7 bases). The V and J ends lost 4 bases and 2 bases respectively, with 18 bases between them. This CDR3 region has 16 residues. Germline V gene sequence: CDR1 SGHRS, CDR2 YFSETQ. DNA of the CDR3: TGCGCCAGCAGCCTAGGGGGGGCAGGCAAACAAGAGACCCAGTACTTC. Translation: CASSLGGAGKQETQYF.

This clonotype has a handful of counts. J is TRBJ2-1 and V is TRBV20-1; D gene unclear. CDR1 and CDR2 from the germline V gene are DFQATT and SNEGSKA (reference sequence). V was shortened by 6 bases and J by 12 bases, with 15 bases between the two germline ends. The CDR3 is 11 amino acids. The CDR3 nucleotides are TGCAGTGCAGGCTCCAGTGGTGCGCAGTTCTTC. It specifies CSAGSSGAQFF.

This clonotype was counted only a few times. The chain carries TRBV9 and TRBJ2-5; 7 bases line up with TRBD1. The germline gives CDR1 SGDLS, CDR2 YYNGEE. CDR3 length: 15 residues. V gave up 0 bases and J gave up 5 bases; unmatched junction bases: 7. This CDR3 reads CASSVDILDRETQYF. Here the CDR3 DNA reads TGTGCCAGCAGCGTAGATATATTGGACAGGGAGACCCAGTACTTC. The full variable domain, its missing parts supplied by reference TRBV9 and TRBJ2-5, is DSGVTQTPKHLITATGQRVTLRCSPRSGDLSVYWYQQSLDQGLQFLIQYYNGEERAKGNILERFSAQQFPDLHSELNLSSLELGDSALYFCASSVDILDRETQYFGPGTRLLVL.

This rearrangement joins TRBV7-9 to TRBJ1-1; weak D call: TRBD1 (5 bases). Germline V CDR1 and CDR2: SEHNR, FQNEAQ (reference sequence). The CDR3 length is 15 residues. V was pared by 6 bases and J by 6 bases, with 20 bases between. CDR3 in amino acids: CASSPTGTGNAEAFF. The CDR3 DNA follows: TGTGCCAGCAGTCCCACCGGGACCGGAAACGCTGAAGCTTTCTTT.

The CDR3 DNA follows: TGTGCCAGCAGGGGACGAGCGGGCCCAGATACGCAGTATTTT. Translated: CASRGRAGPDTQYF. The genes are TRBV12-3 or TRBV12-4 and TRBJ2-3; TRBD2 is a possible D gene (6 bases). This CDR3 region has 14 residues. V lost 6 bases and J lost 4, with 14 bases in between.

This chain connects TRBV20-1 to TRBJ2-7; D uncertain. CDR3 length: 15 residues. V was trimmed by 3 bases and J by 5 bases, leaving 20 bases between them. Germline CDR1 reads DFQATT; CDR2 reads SNEGSKA (reference sequence). The CDR3 sequence: CSASFLDPILHEQYF. CDR3 DNA sequence: TGCAGTGCTAGTTTTCTAGACCCCATCCTCCACGAGCAGTACTTC.

The chain joins TRBV4-3 to TRBJ1-2; 7 bases agree with TRBD1. CDR1 and CDR2 from the germline V gene are LGHNA and YSLEER. CDR3 length equals 15 residues. V lost 3 bases, J lost 6 bases, and 10 bases stayed unmatched. CDR3 bases: TGCGCCAGCAGCCAGCGACAGGGAATCGACGATGGCTACACCTTC. Its translation: CASSQRQGIDDGYTF.

This clonotype was observed a handful of times. CDR3 loop: CASSQDRAGGEETQYF. The CDR3 DNA follows: TGTGCCAGCAGCCAAGATAGGGCGGGGGGGGAAGAGACCCAGTACTTC. The V and J genes are TRBV3-1 and TRBJ2-5, with 9 bases matching TRBD2. Germline CDR1 and CDR2: LGHDT and YNNKEL (reference sequence). The CDR3 length is 16 residues. The ends lost 0 bases at V and 3 bases at J; junction bases unmatched: 5.

A few counts support this clonotype. This CDR3 is CASRPGAQGGYTF. CDR3 DNA sequence: TGTGCCAGCCGTCCAGGGGCTCAGGGTGGCTACACCTTC. This sequence joins TRBV12-3 or TRBV12-4 and TRBJ1-2, with TRBD1 as a possible D gene (6 bases). Trimming shortened V by 8 bases and J by 7 bases, and 17 bases separated the two germline ends. The CDR3 runs to 13 residues.

About this clonotype itself: The junction does not match germline at one end; this may be a read error. The CDR3 DNA reads TGTGCCAGCAGCTTAACCCCCGGGCTAGATCCGCAGTATTTT. As protein: CASSLTPGLDPQYF. This rearrangement joins TRBV7-3 to TRBJ2-3; D unclear. The CDR3 extends over 14 amino acids. Looked up from germline, CDR1 is SGHTA and CDR2 is FQGTGA.